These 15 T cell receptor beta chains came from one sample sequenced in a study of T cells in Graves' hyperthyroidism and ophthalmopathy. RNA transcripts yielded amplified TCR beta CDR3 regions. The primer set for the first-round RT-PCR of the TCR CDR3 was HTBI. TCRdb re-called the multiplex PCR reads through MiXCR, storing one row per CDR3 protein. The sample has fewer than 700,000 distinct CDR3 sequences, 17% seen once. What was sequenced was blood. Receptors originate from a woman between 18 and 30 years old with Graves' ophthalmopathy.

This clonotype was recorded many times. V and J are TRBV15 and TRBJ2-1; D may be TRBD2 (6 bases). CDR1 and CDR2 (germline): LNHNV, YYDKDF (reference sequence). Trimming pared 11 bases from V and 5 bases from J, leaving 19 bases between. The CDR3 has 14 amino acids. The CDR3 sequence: CAVGRQWEDNEQFF. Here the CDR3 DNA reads TGTGCCGTAGGGCGACAGTGGGAGGACAATGAGCAGTTCTTC.

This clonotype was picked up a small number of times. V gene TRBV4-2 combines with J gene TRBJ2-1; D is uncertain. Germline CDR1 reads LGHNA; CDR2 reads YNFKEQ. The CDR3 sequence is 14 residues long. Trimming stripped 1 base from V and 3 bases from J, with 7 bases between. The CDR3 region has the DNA TGTGCCAGCAGCCAAGGACATGTCTACAATGAGCAGTTCTTC. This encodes CASSQGHVYNEQFF.

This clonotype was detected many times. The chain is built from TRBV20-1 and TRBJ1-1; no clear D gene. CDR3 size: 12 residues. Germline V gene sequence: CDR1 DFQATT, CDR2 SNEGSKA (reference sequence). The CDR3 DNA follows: TGCAGCTCTGGTTCTGGTCTCACTGAAGCTTTCTTT. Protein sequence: CSSGSGLTEAFF.

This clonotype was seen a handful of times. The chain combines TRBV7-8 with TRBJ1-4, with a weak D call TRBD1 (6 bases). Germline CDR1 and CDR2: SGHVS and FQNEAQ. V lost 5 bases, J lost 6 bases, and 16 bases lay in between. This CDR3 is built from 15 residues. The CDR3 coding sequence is TGTGCCAGCAGCCCCCACAGGGTAGTTTATGAAAAACTGTTTTTT. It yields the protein CASSPHRVVYEKLFF.

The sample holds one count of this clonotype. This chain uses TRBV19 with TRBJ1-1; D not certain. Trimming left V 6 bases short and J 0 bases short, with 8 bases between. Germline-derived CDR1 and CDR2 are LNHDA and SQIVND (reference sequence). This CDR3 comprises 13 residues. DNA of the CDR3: TGTGCCAGTAGGCCAGAAGTGAACACTGAAGCTTTCTTT. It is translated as CASRPEVNTEAFF.

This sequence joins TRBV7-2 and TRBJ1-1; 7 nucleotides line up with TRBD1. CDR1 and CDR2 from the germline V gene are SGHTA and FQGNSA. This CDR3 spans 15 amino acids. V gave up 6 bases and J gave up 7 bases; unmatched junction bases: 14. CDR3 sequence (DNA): TGTGCCAGCAGGCGACAGGGCGGGGGTGGTGGTGAAGCTTTCTTT. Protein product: CASRRQGGGGGEAFF.

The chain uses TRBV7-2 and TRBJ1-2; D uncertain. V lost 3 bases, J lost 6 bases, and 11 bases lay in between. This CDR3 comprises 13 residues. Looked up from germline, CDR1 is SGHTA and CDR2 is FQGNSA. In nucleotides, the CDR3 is TGTGCCAGCAGCTTCGGCCAGTTTGATGGCTACACCTTC. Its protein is CASSFGQFDGYTF.

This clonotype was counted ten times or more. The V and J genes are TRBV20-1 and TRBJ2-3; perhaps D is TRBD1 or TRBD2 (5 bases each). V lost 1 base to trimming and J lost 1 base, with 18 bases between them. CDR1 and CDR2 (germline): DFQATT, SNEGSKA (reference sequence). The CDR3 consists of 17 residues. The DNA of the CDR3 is TGCAGTGCTAGAGCCTCCGGGACCCCAATCGGCACAGATACGCAGTATTTT. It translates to CSARASGTPIGTDTQYF.

CDR3 bases: TGTGCCAGCACCGTGGACATCTATGGCTACACCTTC. Protein sequence: CASTVDIYGYTF. V and J are TRBV6-1 and TRBJ1-2; weak D call: TRBD1 (5 bases). Germline CDR1 and CDR2: MNHNS and SASEGT. With 7 bases removed from V and 4 bases from J, the gap between germline ends came to 10 bases. CDR3 length: 12 residues.

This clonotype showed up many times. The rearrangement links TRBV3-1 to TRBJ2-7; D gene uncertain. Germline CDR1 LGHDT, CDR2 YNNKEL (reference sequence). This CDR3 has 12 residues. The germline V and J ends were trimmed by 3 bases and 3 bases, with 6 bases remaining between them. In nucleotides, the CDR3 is TGTGCCAGCAGCCAGACAAACTACGAGCAGTACTTC. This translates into CASSQTNYEQYF.

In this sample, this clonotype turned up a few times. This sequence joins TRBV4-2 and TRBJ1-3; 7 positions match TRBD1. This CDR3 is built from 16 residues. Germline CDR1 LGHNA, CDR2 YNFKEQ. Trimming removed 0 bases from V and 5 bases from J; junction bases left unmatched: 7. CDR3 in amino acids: CASSQDLRTGRNTIYF. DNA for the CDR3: TGTGCCAGCAGCCAAGATCTTCGGACAGGAAGAAACACCATATATTTT.

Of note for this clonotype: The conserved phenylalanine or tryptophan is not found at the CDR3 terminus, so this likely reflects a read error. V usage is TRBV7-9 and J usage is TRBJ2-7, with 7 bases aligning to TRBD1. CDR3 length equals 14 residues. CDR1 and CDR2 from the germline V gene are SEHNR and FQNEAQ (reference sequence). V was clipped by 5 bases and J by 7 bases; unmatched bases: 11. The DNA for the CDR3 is TGTGCCAGCAGCCCCTCGACAGGGTACGGTGAGCAGTACCTC. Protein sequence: CASSPSTGYGEQYL.

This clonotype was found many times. In DNA form, the CDR3 reads TGTGCCAGCAGTTTTCCGCTCCGGAGCGGGAGTGTCTACAATGAGCAGTTCTTC. Protein product: CASSFPLRSGSVYNEQFF. The rearrangement joins TRBV28 to TRBJ2-1, with 8 positions matching TRBD2. The CDR3 consists of 18 residues. J gave up 3 bases and V 3 bases, and 13 bases lay outside the gene matches. Germline V gene sequence: CDR1 MDHEN, CDR2 SYDVKM.

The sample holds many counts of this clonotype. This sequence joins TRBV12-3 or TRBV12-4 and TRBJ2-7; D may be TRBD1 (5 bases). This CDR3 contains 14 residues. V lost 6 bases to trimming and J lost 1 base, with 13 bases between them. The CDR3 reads CASRALGVSYEQYF. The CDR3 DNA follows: TGTGCCAGCAGAGCTCTAGGGGTATCCTACGAGCAGTACTTC.

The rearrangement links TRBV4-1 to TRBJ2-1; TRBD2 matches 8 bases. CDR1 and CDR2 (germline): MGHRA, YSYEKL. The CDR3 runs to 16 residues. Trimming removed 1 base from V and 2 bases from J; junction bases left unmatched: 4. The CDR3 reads CASSQGAGRAYNEQFF. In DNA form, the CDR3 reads TGCGCCAGCAGCCAAGGGGCCGGGAGGGCCTACAATGAGCAGTTCTTC.